These 30 T cell receptor beta chains were all obtained from the same sample, sequenced in a study of CD8 T cells in ankylosing spondylitis. Points from the study as a whole: There was a TCR beta motif, made of 7 or 8 highly homologous variants, that appeared characteristic of ankylosing spondylitis blood.

The antigens for these receptors are not known. TCRdb re-analysed the 5' RACE reads in MiXCR, keeping a single row per CDR3 protein. Of approximately 540,000 distinct CDR3 sequences in the sample, roughly 13% are singletons; the top ten hold over 6.5%. The specimen was blood, either unsorted or a sorted T cell fraction (not recorded which). The source of these receptors is a male donor with ankylosing spondylitis.

This chain links TRBV2 with TRBJ2-2; D is unclear. CDR1 is SNHLY, CDR2 FYNNEI, per germline. V lost 2 bases and J lost 6, with 16 bases in between. The CDR3 has 16 residues. CDR3 loop: CASSEWAVVGAGELFF. CDR3 DNA sequence: TGTGCCAGCAGTGAATGGGCGGTGGTTGGGGCCGGGGAGCTGTTTTTT. The full variable domain, rest sourced from reference TRBV2 and TRBJ2-2, is EPEVTQTPSHQVTQMGQEVILRCVPISNHLYFYWYRQILGQKVEFLVSFYNNEISEKSEIFDDQFSVERPDGSNFTLKIRSTKLEDSAMYFCASSEWAVVGAGELFFGEGSRLTVL.

This clonotype was seen ten or more times. The CDR3 protein is CASSLGTSGLTGELFF. CDR3 DNA: TGTGCCAGCAGCCTAGGGACATCGGGCCTCACCGGGGAGCTGTTTTTT. The chain links TRBV9 to TRBJ2-2; maybe TRBD1 (6 bases). The CDR3 is 16 amino acids. Looked up from germline, CDR1 is SGDLS and CDR2 is YYNGEE. V was cut by 4 bases and J by 4 bases, with 17 bases left in between.

The V and J genes are TRBV20-1 and TRBJ1-6, with no clear D. V was trimmed by 1 base and J by 6 bases, leaving 7 bases between them. The CDR3 contains 13 residues. Germline V gives CDR1 DFQATT, CDR2 SNEGSKA (reference sequence). CDR3 in amino acids: CSARAATNSPLHF. For the CDR3, the DNA is TGCAGTGCTAGAGCCGCAACTAATTCACCCCTCCACTTT.

This clonotype showed up just a few times. The chain combines TRBV25-1 with TRBJ1-1; D not certain. Germline-derived CDR1 and CDR2 are MGHDK and SYGVNS. V was cut by 1 base and J by 4 bases, with 16 bases left in between. The CDR3 is 16 residues long. CDR3 residues: CASSEFRHSAGTEAFF. The DNA for the CDR3 is TGTGCCAGCAGTGAATTCCGCCACTCGGCCGGCACTGAAGCTTTCTTT.

In its sample, this clonotype was seen many times. The chain combines TRBV5-5 with TRBJ1-1; D is perhaps TRBD1 (5 bases). Trimming cost V 5 bases and J 1 base, with 12 bases left between them. Germline V gene sequence: CDR1 SGHKS, CDR2 YYEKEE (reference sequence). This CDR3 has 14 amino acids. CDR3: CASSPSGRNTEAFF. The CDR3 nucleotides read TGTGCCAGCAGTCCCTCGGGGCGGAACACTGAAGCTTTCTTT.

The V and J genes are TRBV4-1 and TRBJ2-5, with D possibly being TRBD2 (7 bases). The CDR3 is made up of 15 amino acids. V lost 4 bases to trimming and J lost 2 bases, with 14 bases between them. CDR1 MGHRA and CDR2 YSYEKL come from the germline V gene. CDR3 sequence reads: CASSRGASGQETQYF. The CDR3 DNA reads TGCGCCAGCAGCCGGGGGGCTAGCGGACAAGAGACCCAGTACTTC.

The table lists this clonotype with many counts. The V call is TRBV7-9, the J call TRBJ1-2, with 8 positions matching TRBD1. Germline V gives CDR1 SEHNR, CDR2 FQNEAQ (reference sequence). The CDR3 loop spans 12 amino acids. J lost 8 bases, V lost 5 bases, and 4 bases had no gene match. As DNA, the CDR3 is TGTGCCAGCAGCGTGGACAGGGTGGGCTACACCTTC. It yields the protein CASSVDRVGYTF. Full variable domain (outside the CDR3, taken from reference TRBV7-9 and TRBJ1-2): DTGVSQNPRHKITKRGQNVTFRCDPISEHNRLYWYRQTLGQGPEFLTYFQNEAQLEKSRLLSDRFSAERPKGSFSTLEIQRTEQGDSAMYLCASSVDRVGYTFGSGTRLTVV.

This clonotype was observed a few times. This rearrangement joins TRBV5-1 to TRBJ2-3; 13 nucleotides agree with TRBD2. The CDR3 is made up of 17 amino acids. Germline loops: CDR1 SGHRS, CDR2 YFSETQ. J lost 0 bases, V lost 4 bases, and 5 bases had no gene match. The chain's CDR3 is CASSHRTSGSSTDTQYF. As DNA, the CDR3 is TGCGCCAGCAGCCATCGGACTAGCGGGAGCAGCACAGATACGCAGTATTTT. Looking up the rest from reference TRBV5-1 and TRBJ2-3 gives the full variable domain: KAGVTQTPRYLIKTRGQQVTLSCSPISGHRSVSWYQQTPGQGLQFLFEYFSETQRNKGNFPGRFSGRQFSNSRSEMNVSTLELGDSALYLCASSHRTSGSSTDTQYFGPGTRLTVL.

This clonotype was picked up many times. The rearrangement joins TRBV20-1 to TRBJ2-7, with D possibly matching TRBD2 (7 bases). Trimming shortened V by 2 bases and J by 7 bases, and 18 bases separated the two germline ends. The CDR3 has 14 amino acids. Germline assignment: CDR1 DFQATT and CDR2 SNEGSKA (reference sequence). DNA for the CDR3: TGCAGTGCTAGATTTGAGGGGGGGTCGGGTGAGCAGTACTTC. Translating it yields CSARFEGGSGEQYF.

This chain connects TRBV7-2 to TRBJ2-6; 8 bases fit TRBD2. V lost 8 bases, J lost 4 bases, and 4 bases stayed unmatched. The CDR3 is made up of 14 amino acids. CDR1 SGHTA and CDR2 FQGNSA come from the germline V gene. The DNA of the CDR3 is TGTGCCAGCGCCAGCGGGAGAGGGGCCAACGTCCTGACTTTC. Its protein is CASASGRGANVLTF.

The genes are TRBV20-1 and TRBJ2-2, with TRBD2 matching over 9 bases. Germline CDR1 DFQATT, CDR2 SNEGSKA (reference sequence). The CDR3 spans 14 residues. Trimming at V came to 3 bases and at J to 7 bases, leaving 6 bases not matched to a gene. CDR3 DNA sequence: TGCAGTGCTAGCGCGGGAGGGCTCGGCGGGGAGCTGTTTTTT. This encodes CSASAGGLGGELFF.

This clonotype was seen a few times. This chain uses TRBV5-5 with TRBJ2-2; D unclear. V lost 4 bases to trimming and J lost 3 bases, with 16 bases between them. The CDR3 loop spans 16 amino acids. Germline values: CDR1 SGHKS, CDR2 YYEKEE (reference sequence). As DNA, the CDR3 is TGTGCCAGCAGCCCGGCGGACCCTTGGGACACCGGGGAGCTGTTTTTT. Translation gives CASSPADPWDTGELFF.

This clonotype was seen ten or more times. The V and J genes are TRBV5-1 and TRBJ1-6; D remains ambiguous. CDR3 size: 15 residues. The V and J ends lost 2 bases and 0 bases respectively, with 6 bases between them. CDR1 SGHRS and CDR2 YFSETQ come from the germline V gene. CDR3 coding DNA: TGCGCCAGCAGCTTTGGGGACTCCTATAATTCACCCCTCCACTTT. It encodes CASSFGDSYNSPLHF. The full variable domain, completed using reference TRBV5-1 and TRBJ1-6, is KAGVTQTPRYLIKTRGQQVTLSCSPISGHRSVSWYQQTPGQGLQFLFEYFSETQRNKGNFPGRFSGRQFSNSRSEMNVSTLELGDSALYLCASSFGDSYNSPLHFGNGTRLTVT.

In this sample, this clonotype turned up a few times. V gene TRBV5-5 combines with J gene TRBJ2-5; 9 bases agree with TRBD1. V trimming: 6 bases; J trimming: 9 bases; junction bases outside the gene matches: 9. The V gene's germline CDR1 is SGHKS and CDR2 YYEKEE (reference sequence). This CDR3 spans 13 amino acids. This CDR3 reads CASNPGQGGAQYF. The CDR3 DNA sequence: TGTGCCAGCAATCCGGGACAGGGAGGGGCCCAGTACTTC.

This clonotype was counted between two and nine times. The V call is TRBV3-1, the J call TRBJ2-1; 11 nucleotides align to TRBD2. This CDR3 has 15 amino acids. Germline CDR1 and CDR2: LGHDT and YNNKEL (reference sequence). V trimming: 5 bases; J trimming: 7 bases; junction bases outside the gene matches: 7. The CDR3 sequence is CASSNSGRAENEQFF. CDR3 nucleotide sequence: TGTGCCAGCAGCAATAGCGGGAGGGCCGAAAATGAGCAGTTCTTC.

This clonotype was counted only a few times. The chain is built from TRBV29-1 and TRBJ2-5, with D tentatively TRBD1 (6 bases). Trimming left V 5 bases short and J 3 bases short, with 13 bases between. Germline V lookup: CDR1 SQVTM, CDR2 ANQGSEA. The CDR3 contains 13 residues. The CDR3: CSVRTGGEETQYF. CDR3 sequence (DNA): TGCAGCGTTAGAACTGGGGGCGAAGAGACCCAGTACTTC. The full variable domain, in which reference TRBV29-1 and TRBJ2-5 provide the parts outside the CDR3, is SAVISQKPSRDICQRGTSLTIQCQVDSQVTMMFWYRQQPGQSLTLIATANQGSEATYESGFVIDKFPISRPNLTFSTLTVSNMSPEDSSIYLCSVRTGGEETQYFGPGTRLLVL.

This clonotype was detected only a few times. The chain uses TRBV20-1 and TRBJ2-7; D might be TRBD2 (7 bases). Germline V CDR1 and CDR2: DFQATT, SNEGSKA (reference sequence). The CDR3 extends over 15 amino acids. Trimming removed 0 bases from V and 2 bases from J, with 14 bases in between. The chain's CDR3 is CSARDWAGDTYEQYF. CDR3 sequence (DNA): TGCAGTGCTAGAGATTGGGCGGGGGACACCTACGAGCAGTACTTC.

The chain combines TRBV6-5 with TRBJ1-3; D may be TRBD1 (5 bases). Germline V CDR1 and CDR2: MNHEY, SVGAGI. The CDR3 runs to 17 residues. V was trimmed by 0 bases and J by 2 bases, leaving 14 bases between them. The CDR3 region has the DNA TGTGCCAGCAGTTACTCCCTGAATCAGGGTGCTGGAAACACCATATATTTT. It codes for CASSYSLNQGAGNTIYF.

The rearrangement joins TRBV15 to TRBJ2-3; D is perhaps TRBD1 or TRBD2 (5 bases each). Trimming pared 5 bases from V and 1 base from J, leaving 16 bases between. This CDR3 is built from 16 residues. The V gene's germline CDR1 is LNHNV and CDR2 YYDKDF (reference sequence). DNA for the CDR3: TGTGCCACCAGCGAAGTTGGGGGAGTAGGCACAGATACGCAGTATTTT. Residues: CATSEVGGVGTDTQYF. The complete variable domain, with remaining parts taken from reference TRBV15 and TRBJ2-3, reads DAMVIQNPRYQVTQFGKPVTLSCSQTLNHNVMYWYQQKSSQAPKLLFHYYDKDFNNEADTPDNFQSRRPNTSFCFLDIRSPGLGDTAMYLCATSEVGGVGTDTQYFGPGTRLTVL.

This clonotype was detected only a few times. The rearrangement joins TRBV12-3 or TRBV12-4 to TRBJ1-2, with D hard to call. The CDR3 spans 15 residues. V was pared by 4 bases and J by 8 bases, with 20 bases between. The CDR3 protein is CASSYQRPPWEGYTF. The CDR3 region has the DNA TGTGCCAGCAGTTACCAAAGACCCCCATGGGAGGGCTACACCTTC.

This clonotype was detected only a few times. The chain couples TRBV4-2 to TRBJ2-3; 7 bases are shared with TRBD2. This CDR3 region has 17 residues. Germline trimming cut 0 bases from V and 4 bases from J; bases unmatched to any gene: 10. Per germline, CDR1 LGHNA and CDR2 YNFKEQ. CDR3 DNA sequence: TGTGCCAGCAGCCAAGATCAAGACAGCGGGAACCCAGATACGCAGTATTTT. The encoded protein is CASSQDQDSGNPDTQYF.

This clonotype was detected a few times. The CDR3 sequence: CASSRRQGDYEQYV. CDR3 nucleotide sequence: TGCGCCAGCAGCCGCAGACAGGGGGACTACGAGCAGTACGTC. The chain carries TRBV4-1 and TRBJ2-7; 9 bases fit TRBD1. Looked up from germline, CDR1 is MGHRA and CDR2 is YSYEKL. V dropped 4 bases and J dropped 3; count of bases not matched to a gene: 4. The CDR3 length is 14 residues.

This clonotype was found many times. The chain has TRBV30 and TRBJ2-7; 8 bases are a match to TRBD1. The CDR3 is made up of 15 amino acids. J was trimmed by 7 bases and V by 4 bases; bases with no gene match: 15. Germline V gives CDR1 GTSNPN, CDR2 SVGIG (reference sequence). The CDR3 here is CAWNQMGQVVPEQYF. The CDR3 nucleotides are TGTGCCTGGAACCAAATGGGACAGGTAGTCCCGGAGCAGTACTTC.

This clonotype was recorded a few times. This sequence joins TRBV7-6 and TRBJ2-1, with TRBD1 matching 7 bases. Per germline, CDR1 SGHVS and CDR2 FNYEAQ. There are 14 residues in the CDR3. Trimming took 3 bases from V and 8 from J; bases not matched to a gene: 7. CDR3 in amino acids: CASSLFTGVDEQFF. The CDR3 DNA reads as TGTGCCAGCAGCTTGTTTACAGGGGTCGATGAGCAGTTCTTC.

This clonotype was recorded many times. The chain combines TRBV9 with TRBJ2-1; 15 bases align to TRBD2. The CDR3 totals 18 residues. The V and J ends lost 3 bases and 7 bases, in that order; junction bases with no gene match: 11. From germline, CDR1 is SGDLS and CDR2 YYNGEE. CDR3 sequence (DNA): TGTGCCAGCAGCGCCCCAGGACTAGCGGGAGGGCGGGGTAATGAGCAGTTCTTC. It translates to CASSAPGLAGGRGNEQFF.

The chain couples TRBV5-1 to TRBJ1-1; 8 bases are a match to TRBD1. Trimming cost V 1 base and J 4 bases; bases outside gene matches: 6. The germline V gene has CDR1 SGHRS and CDR2 YFSETQ. This CDR3 contains 15 residues. The CDR3 loop reads CASSLMDRVATEAFF. CDR3 sequence (DNA): TGCGCCAGCAGCTTGATGGACAGGGTGGCCACTGAAGCTTTCTTT.

This sequence joins TRBV20-1 and TRBJ1-1; D might be TRBD1 (5 bases). V was trimmed by 0 bases and J by 4 bases, leaving 15 bases between them. The CDR3 consists of 15 residues. Germline values: CDR1 DFQATT, CDR2 SNEGSKA (reference sequence). The CDR3 nucleotides are TGCAGTGCTAGAGATGTGGGACCCGACGCCACTGAAGCTTTCTTT. Residues: CSARDVGPDATEAFF.

The table lists this clonotype with many counts. V is TRBV12-3 or TRBV12-4 and J is TRBJ2-1; 11 bases agree with TRBD2. The CDR3 length is 17 residues. With 4 bases clipped from V and 6 bases from J, the junction kept 11 bases outside the gene matches. This CDR3 reads CASSSPIAGGLANEQFF. CDR3 in DNA: TGTGCCAGCAGTTCCCCCATAGCGGGAGGGCTCGCCAATGAGCAGTTCTTC.

This chain connects TRBV6-7 to TRBJ1-1; 7 nucleotides align to TRBD1. TRBV6-7 is an ORF, and what it does is uncertain. This CDR3 region has 16 residues. J lost 0 bases, V lost 5 bases, and 9 bases had no gene match. In DNA, the CDR3 is TGTGCCAGCAGTACTACCGGACAGGCACTGAACACTGAAGCTTTCTTT. Residues: CASSTTGQALNTEAFF.

The J gene is TRBJ1-6, the V gene TRBV5-1, with a tentative D call TRBD1 (6 bases). From germline, CDR1 is SGHRS and CDR2 YFSETQ. The CDR3 contains 14 residues. Trimming removed 3 bases from V and 8 bases from J, with 12 bases in between. This chain's CDR3 is CASSSGTLDSPLHF. DNA of the CDR3: TGCGCCAGCAGCTCCGGGACACTGGATTCACCCCTCCACTTT.